This section outlines one T cell receptor (beta chain) sequence together with its context. A much larger clone is a single base away; this may be a read error. This entry belongs to a study of glioma-infiltrating T cells. Using RNA template, CDR3s of TCR alpha and beta were amplified with iRepertoire arm-PCR. TCRdb ran MiXCR on the multiplex PCR reads and lists one entry per CDR3 protein. Of 150,000 to 200,000 distinct CDR3 sequences listed, more than 35% were seen once; the top ten hold 4% to 6.5%. This CDR3 region has 14 residues. Per germline, CDR1 MDHEN and CDR2 SYDVKM. The J gene is TRBJ2-3, the V gene TRBV28; TRBD2 agrees at 8 bases. This TCR was sampled from a human donor with low-grade glioma or glioblastoma, undergoing nonglioma brain surgery, or in good health (not recorded which). Sequenced sample: glioma tissue, nonneoplastic brain tissue, or PBMCs (not recorded which). As DNA, the CDR3 is TGTGCCAGCCGAAGGGGCGGGAGGACAGATAAGCAGTATTTT. Its translation is CASRRGGRTDKQYF.